These 23 T cell receptor beta chains were all obtained from the same sample, sequenced in a study of T cells in Graves' hyperthyroidism and ophthalmopathy. Template material for amplifying TCR beta CDR3 regions consisted of RNA transcripts. HTBI primers were employed in a first-round RT-PCR of the TCR CDR3. TCRdb fed the multiplex PCR reads into MiXCR, producing one record per CDR3 protein. The repertoire holds over 350,000 distinct CDR3 sequences, with less than 20% as singletons. The sample comprised blood. These receptors all come from a man in his late teens or twenties with Graves' ophthalmopathy.

This clonotype appeared a single time. The chain carries TRBV6-2 or TRBV6-3 and TRBJ2-3; TRBD2 aligns across 7 bases. The CDR3 runs 15 residues. V dropped 5 bases and J dropped 1; count of bases not matched to a gene: 6. Germline values: CDR1 MNHEY, CDR2 SVGEGT. CDR3 DNA: TGTGCCAGCAGTGTTCCAAGCGGGGGCACAGATACGCAGTATTTT. Protein sequence: CASSVPSGGTDTQYF.

This clonotype was picked up many times. The chain is built from TRBV6-2 or TRBV6-3 and TRBJ2-3; TRBD1 aligns across 10 bases. This CDR3 comprises 15 residues. Germline values: CDR1 MNHEY, CDR2 SVGEGT. V was pared by 5 bases and J by 2 bases, with 4 bases of the junction left unmatched. CDR3 DNA sequence: TGTGCCAGCAGTGGGGGACAGGGGACCACAGATACGCAGTATTTT. Its translation: CASSGGQGTTDTQYF.

This clonotype was recorded many times. The rearrangement links TRBV7-8 to TRBJ1-6; a weak D match, TRBD1 (6 bases). This CDR3 comprises 16 residues. The V gene's germline CDR1 is SGHVS and CDR2 FQNEAQ. V was cut by 0 bases and J by 5 bases, with 11 bases left in between. The CDR3 nucleotides read TGTGCCAGCAGCTTAGCTGCAGGGGCCAATAATTCACCCCTCCACTTT. Translating it yields CASSLAAGANNSPLHF.

This clonotype appeared many times. This chain uses TRBV20-1 with TRBJ1-5; TRBD1 agrees at 9 bases. This CDR3 has 13 residues. Germline CDR1 is DFQATT and CDR2 is SNEGSKA (reference sequence). The junction had 6 bases not matched to a gene; V was cut back by 5 bases and J by 7 bases. The CDR3: CSAYRGQGQPQHF. CDR3 nucleotides: TGCAGTGCTTACAGGGGGCAAGGGCAGCCCCAGCATTTT.

This clonotype was counted ten times or more. V usage is TRBV11-1 and J usage is TRBJ2-1; 11 nucleotides align to TRBD2. Germline CDR1 and CDR2: SGHAT and FQDESV (reference sequence). The junction had 25 bases not matched to a gene; V was cut back by 5 bases and J by 13 bases. CDR3 length equals 19 residues. CDR3 nucleotide sequence: TGTGCCAGCAGCATCCGGTGGGGCCTTAGCGGGGGGGCCATTTCTACCCAGTTCTTC. Translated, it gives CASSIRWGLSGGAISTQFF.

The rearrangement links TRBV12-3 or TRBV12-4 to TRBJ2-1, with TRBD1 matching over 8 bases. The CDR3 covers 16 residues. V lost 4 bases to trimming and J lost 4 bases; unmatched junction nucleotides: 9. CDR3 DNA: TGTGCCAGCAGTTCTAGCCGGGACAGGATTTACAATGAGCAGTTCTTC. It translates to CASSSSRDRIYNEQFF.

This clonotype was detected only a few times. J is TRBJ2-2 and V is TRBV15, with D unresolved. Germline V gene lookup returns CDR1 LNHNV and CDR2 YYDKDF (reference sequence). CDR3 size: 14 residues. The germline V and J ends were trimmed by 5 bases and 4 bases, with 11 bases remaining between them. CDR3 nucleotides: TGTGCCACCAGCCCACAAAGCCTCACCGGGGAGCTGTTTTTT. Protein sequence: CATSPQSLTGELFF.

V usage is TRBV7-9 and J usage is TRBJ2-2; D unresolved. The V end lost 5 bases, the J end lost 0 bases, and 13 bases lay between the germline ends. The CDR3 spans 16 residues. In germline, CDR1 is SEHNR, CDR2 FQNEAQ (reference sequence). The CDR3 DNA is TGTGCCAGCAGCCCCCCCTCCACCACGAACACCGGGGAGCTGTTTTTT. Protein sequence: CASSPPSTTNTGELFF.

This clonotype showed up just a few times. The rearrangement links TRBV7-9 to TRBJ1-2, with D maybe TRBD1 (6 bases). Germline V CDR1 and CDR2: SEHNR, FQNEAQ (reference sequence). This CDR3 is built from 14 residues. Between the trimmed V and J ends, which lost 6 bases and 7 bases, there was a span of 18 bases. CDR3 residues: CASRQGQTWGGYTF. In DNA, the CDR3 is TGTGCCAGCAGACAAGGACAGACTTGGGGTGGCTACACCTTC.

At least ten counts were recorded for this clonotype. The chain is built from TRBV2 and TRBJ2-3, with D possibly being TRBD2 (6 bases). Trimming stripped 4 bases from V and 6 bases from J, with 11 bases between. CDR1 is SNHLY, CDR2 FYNNEI, per germline. The CDR3 has 13 residues. CDR3 in DNA: TGTGCCAGCAGTGGACTAGTTACTGATACGCAGTATTTT. It is translated as CASSGLVTDTQYF.

The sample holds a few counts of this clonotype. The CDR3 protein is CASGLASYQETQYF. As DNA, the CDR3 is TGCGCCAGCGGACTAGCTTCGTACCAAGAGACCCAGTACTTC. This chain links TRBV10-2 with TRBJ2-5; 8 nucleotides line up with TRBD2. The length of the CDR3 is 14 residues. V dropped 8 bases and J dropped 0; count of bases not matched to a gene: 5. CDR1 WSHSY and CDR2 SAAADI come from the germline V gene.

To note about this clonotype: This may stem from a read error, because a much larger clone lies one nucleotide away. J is TRBJ1-6 and V is TRBV2; D ambiguous. CDR3 length: 12 amino acids. V lost 3 bases, J lost 9 bases, and 6 bases lay in between. Germline-derived CDR1 and CDR2 are SNHLY and FYNNEI. The CDR3 spells CASSERVSPLHF. The CDR3, as DNA: TGTGCCAGCAGTGAGCGGGTTTCACCCCTCCACTTT. Supplemented by reference TRBV2 and TRBJ1-6, the full variable domain reads EPEVTQTPSHQVTQMGQEVILRCVPISNHLYFYWYRQILGQKVEFLVSFYNNEISEKSEIFDDQFSVERPDGSNFTLKIRSTKLEDSAMYFCASSERVSPLHFGNGTRLTVT.

This clonotype was recorded only once. Germline is not matched at one junction end, which may reflect a read error. The V call is TRBV6-1, the J call TRBJ2-2; D call uncertain. The CDR3 is 14 amino acids. Germline V gene lookup returns CDR1 MNHNS and CDR2 SASEGT. CDR3 sequence reads: CVSAAGLDTGELFF. CDR3 bases: TGTGTCAGCGCCGCTGGATTAGACACCGGGGAGCTGTTTTTT.

This clonotype was picked up many times. The chain uses TRBV28 and TRBJ1-1, with unresolved D. V was shortened by 6 bases and J by 3 bases, with 14 bases between the two germline ends. The V gene's germline CDR1 is MDHEN and CDR2 SYDVKM. This CDR3 spans 14 amino acids. CDR3 protein: CASRPYSGDTEAFF. CDR3 in DNA: TGTGCCAGCAGACCCTACTCAGGAGACACTGAAGCTTTCTTT.

The chain couples TRBV28 to TRBJ2-5; 11 bases are a match to TRBD2. This CDR3 region has 17 residues. Germline V lookup: CDR1 MDHEN, CDR2 SYDVKM. Unmatched junction bases numbered 6, after V lost 1 base and J lost 2 bases. The CDR3 nucleotides are TGTGCCAGCAGTTTATCGCCACTAGCGGGGGAACAAGAGACCCAGTACTTC. Protein product: CASSLSPLAGEQETQYF. Full variable domain (outside the CDR3, taken from reference TRBV28 and TRBJ2-5): DVKVTQSSRYLVKRTGEKVFLECVQDMDHENMFWYRQDPGLGLRLIYFSYDVKMKEKGDIPEGYSVSREKKERFSLILESASTNQTSMYLCASSLSPLAGEQETQYFGPGTRLLVL.

This clonotype was found many times. The rearrangement links TRBV5-1 to TRBJ1-5, with D tentatively TRBD1 (5 bases). Trimming removed 5 bases at V and 1 base at J, with 10 bases between. Germline lookup yields CDR1 SGHRS and CDR2 YFSETQ. The CDR3 totals 14 residues. In DNA form, the CDR3 reads TGCGCCAGCAGAGGGGACGGAAGCAATCAGCCCCAGCATTTT. Protein sequence: CASRGDGSNQPQHF.

This clonotype has just a few counts. V gene TRBV7-3 combines with J gene TRBJ1-6, with D possibly being TRBD1 (5 bases). V was pared by 2 bases and J by 8 bases, with 13 bases between. Germline V CDR1 and CDR2: SGHTA, FQGTGA. CDR3 size: 15 residues. The CDR3 bases are TGTGCCAGCAGCTTAGGTCCAGGGACGGATTCACCCCTCCACTTT. Translating gives CASSLGPGTDSPLHF.

This clonotype has just a few counts. The rearrangement uses TRBV6-5 and TRBJ2-3; 8 bases line up with TRBD1. V lost 0 bases, J lost 6 bases, and 14 bases stayed unmatched. The V gene's germline CDR1 is MNHEY and CDR2 SVGAGI. The CDR3 covers 18 residues. The chain's CDR3 is CASSYSSPRQGTVDTQYF. The CDR3 DNA is TGTGCCAGCAGTTACTCGAGTCCGAGACAGGGGACAGTGGATACGCAGTATTTT.

The chain carries TRBV27 and TRBJ2-7, with 9 positions matching TRBD1. The CDR3 runs to 14 residues. The germline gives CDR1 MNHEY, CDR2 SMNVEV (reference sequence). V lost 3 bases and J lost 6; bases outside the gene matches: 6. In nucleotides, the CDR3 is TGTGCCAGCAGTTTGGGACAGGGTCTACGCGAGCAGTACTTC. Protein sequence: CASSLGQGLREQYF.

The chain joins TRBV18 to TRBJ1-5; D not resolved. Trimming stripped 3 bases from V and 4 bases from J, with 16 bases between. CDR3 length: 16 residues. Looked up from germline, CDR1 is KGHSH and CDR2 is LQKENI. CDR3 sequence (DNA): TGTGCCAGCTCACCCGCGGGAGTTTATTGGAATCAGCCCCAGCATTTT. Residues: CASSPAGVYWNQPQHF.

V usage is TRBV27 and J usage is TRBJ1-1; D not certain. CDR3 length: 13 residues. The V gene lost 7 bases and the J gene lost 11 bases, with 20 bases spanning the gap. CDR1 is MNHEY, CDR2 SMNVEV, per germline (reference sequence). The DNA of the CDR3 is TGTGCCAGCAACCCTCCCCGGGCCCTCGCGGCTTTCTTT. Protein sequence: CASNPPRALAAFF.

The genes are TRBV11-3 and TRBJ2-3; TRBD2 aligns across 9 bases. This CDR3 region has 19 residues. The germline V gene encodes CDR1 SGHNT and CDR2 YENEEA. Trimming at V came to 5 bases and at J to 4 bases, leaving 19 bases not matched to a gene. The CDR3 protein is CASSPTREGADGDADTQYF. The CDR3 DNA sequence: TGTGCCAGCAGCCCTACGCGGGAGGGAGCGGATGGGGACGCAGATACGCAGTATTTT.

Concerning this clonotype: A much bigger clone sits one base away, suggesting this may be a read error. The chain is built from TRBV2 and TRBJ1-6, with D unresolved. Per germline, CDR1 SNHLY and CDR2 FYNNEI. V was cut by 1 base and J by 10 bases, with 14 bases left in between. The CDR3 length is 15 residues. The CDR3: CASSEVRPRSSPLHF. CDR3 nucleotides: TGTGCCAGCAGTGAAGTAAGACCCAGAAGCTCACCCCTCCACTTT. The entire variable domain, with the rest obtained from reference TRBV2 and TRBJ1-6, is as follows: EPEVTQTPSHQVTQMGQEVILRCVPISNHLYFYWYRQILGQKVEFLVSFYNNEISEKSEIFDDQFSVERPDGSNFTLKIRSTKLEDSAMYFCASSEVRPRSSPLHFGNGTRLTVT.